Reported below is one T cell receptor beta chain. Its antigen has not been determined. Per-base quality was not reported, and no clone a single base away is much larger than it. The cohort was made up of under 800 healthy bone marrow donors. Cohort members were all nominally healthy when sampled, although unrecorded immune exposures were likely present. The donor tested CMV seropositive and was one of the 289 seropositive cohort members. Each donor provided a peripheral blood sample, and peripheral blood mononuclear cells were used for TCR beta sequencing. Genomic DNA extraction from the blood cell samples was performed with the Qiagen DNeasy Blood Extraction Kit. CDR1 is given as MDHEN and CDR2 as SYDVKM, both from the germline V gene. Inclusive of the bounding cysteine and phenylalanine, the CDR3 is 14 residues long. Only the CDR3 DNA is retained, 42 bases long and in frame from the first base. V loses 5 bases of germline sequence and J loses 8 bases, and the interval between the two ends is 15 bases.

Receptor libraries were prepared by the immunoSEQ multiplex PCR assay. For the multiplex PCR, a mixture combining 60 forward primers for TCR Vbeta segments and 13 reverse primers for TCR Jbeta segments was used. A multiplex PCR assay on genomic DNA amplified the CDR3 region of rearranged TCR beta genes. The amplified TCR beta libraries were sequenced on the Illumina HiSeq System as 87-base-pair reads. The published analysis was carried out like this. A later analysis tallied 70 million to 100 million unique TCR beta chains across the approximately 670 repertoires, and some 10 million of those chains were shared by two or more donors. Raw reads were error-corrected and collapsed into unique sequences with a nearest-neighbor algorithm that merged closely related sequences to remove PCR and sequencing errors. Alignment of CDR3 sequences to IMGT reference sequences was used to assign V, D and J gene segments. Each retained sequence needed at least a six-nucleotide match to both a V gene segment and a J gene segment. A rearrangement was called productive if the CDR3 had no stop codons and remained in frame with V and J, and every other rearrangement was called non-productive. CDR3 was defined according to IMGT convention as the region running from the second conserved V-encoded cysteine to the conserved J-encoded phenylalanine. The earlier analysis of about 500 of the donors excluded sequences that lacked an unambiguous match to a single V gene segment. An earlier analysis of some 500 of the donors classified V segments as functional when productive rearrangements were above 56.7% and as segregating when the standard deviation between donors was above 5%. A statistical classification framework was built to diagnose cytomegalovirus status from the catalog of TCR beta chain sequences. In a later analysis, TCR nucleotide sequences were compared against IMGT/GENE-DB human TR gene sequences so that V and J genes could be assigned. Using the TCRdist pipeline, a later analysis assigned CDR3 sequences along with most-parsimonious VDJ recombination scenarios. A later analysis defined each TCR beta chain by its CDR3 amino acid sequence plus V-gene family, and excluded reads lacking a unique V-gene family. A later analysis removed roughly 590 highly shared, low-generation-probability nucleotide sequences to deal with suspected cross-contamination and a sequencing artifact. In a later analysis, a clonal expansion index was calculated for each public chain from normalized within-repertoire ranks of inferred template counts. In a later analysis, generation probabilities were computed using a VDJ recombination model fitted to out-of-frame rearrangements, and the results were checked against IGoR. In a later analysis, TCR-TCR, TCR-HLA and TCR-CMV co-occurrence was scored with hypergeometric tests, and a repertoire-size bias correction was applied to TCR pairs. A later analysis estimated false discovery rates by permuting HLA or CMV assignments 20 times. In a later analysis, co-occurring TCRs were grouped using DBSCAN, and TCRdist sequence similarity was added for clustering within HLA-allele-positive subsets. Co-occurrence clustering excluded repertoires with fewer than 30,000 or more than 120,000 public chains, plus five with anomalous nucleotide sharing. TCRdb mirrors the immuneACCESS table, restricted to in-frame sequences. Some clones are absent from its copies; in checked studies, under half trace to an unresolved V gene, and the reason for the others is unknown. D and trimming come from the DNA, and the V and J calls and clone size come from that table. The sample table records tens of thousands of clones; 65% to 70% of these occur just once. Roughly 20% of the sample is in the top ten clones.

These data come from a study of cytomegalovirus exposure and HLA in healthy donors listed by TCRdb under 2017. Some background on the complete study: An earlier analysis of approximately 600 of the donors reported approximately 300 Gb of sequence data and 100 million to 140 million unique TCR beta sequences from roughly 200 million T cells. Around 330 gigabases of sequencing data and around 85 million unique TCR sequences made up an early release that covered some 640 HLA-typed donors. Of the approximately 370 genotyped donors, 81% were placed in the genetic ancestry cluster associated with self-reported Caucasian donors. The study aimed to test whether signatures of past pathogen exposure could be identified by cataloging public T cell receptors. The study profiled the T cell repertoires of fewer than 850 subjects by immunosequencing and related them to cytomegalovirus serostatus. Along with the approximately 700-subject first cohort, a separate validation cohort of around 120 different subjects was used. To predict cytomegalovirus infection status, the study brought together high-throughput TCR immunosequencing, statistical association of individual TCRs with disease status, and machine learning. A later analysis re-analyzed previously published TCR beta repertoires from 600 to 850 donors and added high-resolution HLA genotyping to study TCR occurrence patterns. Rather than drawing on any new phenotypic data, the later analysis identified candidate immune exposures from TCR beta sequences and the way those sequences occurred across donors. An earlier analysis of about 600 of the donors used high-throughput TCR beta sequencing to judge whether each TCR beta V gene segment behaved as functional or pseudogenic. Donor age, sex, ethnicity and CMV serostatus were compiled alongside the repertoire data. In a later genetic analysis, genome-wide SNP genotypes for about 55% of the 666 donors were used, and that subset was treated as a discovery cohort. All discovery cohort repertoires had been generated on a single sequencing platform. HLA typing included class I and class II loci at four-digit resolution. Typing coverage varied by locus: roughly 620-630 donors for A, B, C, DRB1 and DQB1; some 520 for DQA1; 600 to 610 for DPA1; approximately 470 for DPB1. Because of strong linkage in the cohort, roughly five DR-DQ haplotypes were treated as single units for association and clustering. On average, about 240,000 unique TCR beta nucleotide sequences were sequenced per donor among a few hundred genotyped donors of the cohort, with roughly 18% of those sequences being non-productive.

Broader findings and caveats from the paper: Specific HLA alleles were associated with roughly 16,000 TCR beta sequences at a false discovery rate of 0.05 in a later analysis. Cytomegalovirus status was reported to be diagnosed by the classifier with high specificity and sensitivity in both the original and validation cohorts. Some IMGT-functional V segments, including TRBV6-2 and TRBV6-3, could not be distinguished by the 87-base-pair reads and were therefore excluded. Compared with equally common non-associated chains, HLA-associated TCR beta chains in a later analysis were more clonally expanded and had lower generation probabilities. In this cohort, only TCR beta chains were sequenced, and detectable features were limited by the absence of alpha or paired-chain data. According to the authors, the approach could potentially be generalized to other disease states and immunological phenotypes. Three of the identified cytomegalovirus-associated TCR beta chains were confirmed in vitro to be specific for cytomegalovirus antigens. When HLA alleles, especially DR and DQ, strongly co-occurred, TCR associations were difficult to assign to individual alleles. A later analysis reported that several top co-occurrence clusters appeared linked to parvovirus B19, influenza, CMV and Epstein-Barr virus. Sequencing depth was assumed to be roughly uniform across donors in the presence/absence analyses, though that assumption may not hold. An earlier analysis of approximately 600 of the donors showed that most TCR beta V segments appeared in productive rearrangements either about 90% or about 30% of the time, which broadly matched IMGT annotations. Because counts were too low, around 18 rarely observed V segments, including chromosome 9 orphons, were left out of the earlier analysis of a few hundred of the donors. A further reported finding was that TCR beta sequences accurately predicted the HLA-A and HLA-B alleles for most subjects in the first cohort. Correlated functional status among segregating V segments might reflect linkage disequilibrium, but an unknown experimental factor could not be ruled out. A group of highly shared sequence variants was considered likely to be a technical artifact of the sequencing pipeline. In a later analysis, the rate of TCR association differed among HLA loci, with DRB1 alleles having the most associated TCRs and HLA-C alleles having the fewest. Compared with the approximately 700-donor mean, donors in an Asian-associated ancestry cluster had fewer N-insertions in productive TCRs, according to a later genetic analysis. Most TCR sequences were seen in very few donors, while some public TCRs were found in many individuals. A later analysis found that most CMV-associated TCR beta chains appeared HLA-restricted, with HLA associations seemingly driven largely by CMV exposure. V-gene and J-gene trimming of TCR beta chains was associated with a missense DCLRE1C variant in a later genetic analysis, and the association was replicated in an independent cohort. The study gave a list of more than 150 TCR beta chains associated with cytomegalovirus. Because some donors lacked HLA typing at each locus, the association tests relied only on the typed subset. For the cohort, immune exposure information was limited to CMV serostatus.

Here the chain combines TRBV28 and TRBJ1-4, with no confidently assigned D gene. The source material was PBMCs. This sequence originates from a man aged 35-49 years in good health and CMV-seropositive. The CDR3 region reads CASSLTPGVEKLFF. In nucleotides, the sequence is TGTGCCAGCAGTCTTACCCCTGGAGTCGAAAAACTGTTTTTT.